Included here is one TCR beta chain sequence, with context. Antigen unknown. These data come from a study of cytomegalovirus exposure and HLA in healthy donors. Germline values: CDR1 SGHTS, CDR2 YDEGEE. J lost 1 base, V lost 1 base, and 9 bases had no gene match. CDR3 length: 17 amino acids. The PCR employed 60 Vbeta primers together with 13 Jbeta primers. Only in-frame clones appear in the TCRdb table, and some are missing; sequencing was by immunoSEQ multiplex PCR. Here the sample spans 110,000 to 150,000 clones, about three quarters being singletons. Study conclusions and caveats: Sequencing probably produced one cluster of sequence variants that were highly shared.

V is TRBV5-8 and J is TRBJ2-5; 8 bases agree with TRBD1. The sequence was collected from a woman aged 25 to 39 in good health and CMV-seronegative. Sequenced material: PBMCs. Here the CDR3 DNA reads TGTGCCAGCAGCTTGCCCCACGGACAGGGCGGCCAAGAGACCCAGTACTTC. Translating gives CASSLPHGQGGQETQYF. Using reference TRBV5-8 and TRBJ2-5 for the parts outside the CDR3, the full variable domain is EAGVTQSPTHLIKTRGQQATLRCSPISGHTSVYWYQQALGLGLQFLLWYDEGEERNRGNFPPRFSGRQFPNYSSELNVNALELEDSALYLCASSLPHGQGGQETQYFGPGTRLLVL.